Following are 28 T cell receptor beta chains from one sample sequenced in a study of T-cell memory formation after mild COVID-19. MiXCR, applied by TCRdb to the 5' RACE reads, yields one record per CDR3 protein. The table lists tens of thousands of distinct CDR3 sequences, about a tenth of them singletons. The sequenced sample consisted of PBMCs or a T cell subset sorted from them (not recorded which). The receptors were gathered from a man between 18 and 29 years old who had mild COVID-19 (a few samples of this study predate the infection). Cell type and time point are not known.

This clonotype was observed a few times. The V and J genes are TRBV20-1 and TRBJ2-2; D is perhaps TRBD1 (6 bases). This CDR3 has 14 amino acids. Germline V gene lookup returns CDR1 DFQATT and CDR2 SNEGSKA (reference sequence). V lost 6 bases and J 1 base, leaving 12 bases between the germline ends. CDR3 protein: CSASRTENTGELFF. The DNA for the CDR3 is TGCAGTGCCAGCCGGACAGAGAACACCGGGGAGCTGTTTTTT.

The CDR3 sequence is CASSLDSRDQPQHF. For the CDR3, the DNA is TGCGCCAGCAGCCTGGACAGCAGGGATCAGCCCCAGCATTTT. The chain couples TRBV5-1 to TRBJ1-5, with D possibly being TRBD1 (6 bases). V was cut by 4 bases and J by 5 bases, with 13 bases left in between. The CDR3 covers 14 residues. The germline V gene has CDR1 SGHRS and CDR2 YFSETQ.

This clonotype turned up a few times. J is TRBJ1-5 and V is TRBV5-1, with 8 bases that match TRBD1. Germline-derived CDR1 and CDR2 are SGHRS and YFSETQ. This CDR3 has 14 residues. J lost 7 bases, V lost 4 bases, and 7 bases had no gene match. The CDR3 loop reads CASSATGGDQPQHF. CDR3 coding DNA: TGCGCCAGCAGCGCAACAGGGGGAGACCAGCCCCAGCATTTT.

The chain recombines TRBV6-5 with TRBJ1-2, with a tentative D call TRBD1 (6 bases). Germline CDR1 and CDR2: MNHEY and SVGAGI. The ends were cut back, 0 bases at V and 3 bases at J, with 17 bases in the middle. This CDR3 is built from 17 residues. CDR3 sequence reads: CASSYSIWQGKDYGYTF. DNA of the CDR3: TGTGCCAGCAGTTACTCGATATGGCAGGGGAAGGACTATGGCTACACCTTC.

This clonotype has a handful of counts. The chain links TRBV3-1 to TRBJ2-1; tentatively, D is TRBD2 (5 bases). Trimming removed 1 base at V and 0 bases at J, with 13 bases between. Germline-derived CDR1 and CDR2 are LGHDT and YNNKEL (reference sequence). This CDR3 is 17 amino acids long. This CDR3 is CASSQGAATRSYNEQFF. In DNA form, the CDR3 reads TGTGCCAGCAGCCAAGGAGCGGCGACCCGCTCCTACAATGAGCAGTTCTTC.

This clonotype was detected ten times or more. This chain connects TRBV19 to TRBJ2-7; TRBD1 matches at 7 bases. Unmatched junction bases numbered 4, after V lost 3 bases and J lost 2 bases. Per germline, CDR1 LNHDA and CDR2 SQIVND (reference sequence). The CDR3 extends over 14 amino acids. The CDR3, as DNA: TGTGCCAGTAGTATTTTGGACAGGACCTACGAGCAGTACTTC. Translated, it gives CASSILDRTYEQYF.

This clonotype has only a few counts. The chain employs TRBV28 and TRBJ2-5; 8 bases agree with TRBD2. Looked up from germline, CDR1 is MDHEN and CDR2 is SYDVKM. The CDR3 is 15 amino acids. J was trimmed by 0 bases and V by 6 bases; bases with no gene match: 6. The CDR3 bases are TGTGCCAGCAGGAGGGCTAGCGGGTACCAAGAGACCCAGTACTTC. Protein: CASRRASGYQETQYF. The entire variable domain, with the rest obtained from reference TRBV28 and TRBJ2-5, is as follows: DVKVTQSSRYLVKRTGEKVFLECVQDMDHENMFWYRQDPGLGLRLIYFSYDVKMKEKGDIPEGYSVSREKKERFSLILESASTNQTSMYLCASRRASGYQETQYFGPGTRLLVL.

The chain combines TRBV6-1 with TRBJ2-7, with 7 positions matching TRBD1. J lost 3 bases, V lost 6 bases, and 5 bases had no gene match. There are 13 residues in the CDR3. Germline V gene sequence: CDR1 MNHNS, CDR2 SASEGT. For the CDR3, the DNA is TGTGCCAGCAGGACAGGGCCGAGCTACGAGCAGTACGTC. Protein product: CASRTGPSYEQYV.

This clonotype was counted a few times. This sequence joins TRBV5-1 and TRBJ2-1; D not certain. The germline V and J ends were trimmed by 3 bases and 9 bases, with 7 bases remaining between them. From germline, CDR1 is SGHRS and CDR2 YFSETQ. This CDR3 contains 11 residues. DNA for the CDR3: TGCGCCAGCAGCTCGGCGGTTGAGCAGTTCTTC. Encoded protein: CASSSAVEQFF.

The rearrangement uses TRBV20-1 and TRBJ2-3, with D possibly TRBD2 on 6 matching bases. Trimming left V 6 bases short and J 1 base short, with 11 bases between. CDR3 length equals 13 residues. Germline-derived CDR1 and CDR2 are DFQATT and SNEGSKA (reference sequence). This CDR3 reads CSALLAGTDTQYF. Here the CDR3 DNA reads TGCAGTGCCCTCTTAGCGGGCACAGATACGCAGTATTTT.

The CDR3 DNA reads TGTGCCAGCAGCCCTCCCCGGGGGGGTCAAGAGACCCAGTACTTC. Protein: CASSPPRGGQETQYF. This rearrangement joins TRBV9 to TRBJ2-5; 8 bases fit TRBD2. Looked up from germline, CDR1 is SGDLS and CDR2 is YYNGEE. Germline trimming cut 4 bases from V and 2 bases from J; bases unmatched to any gene: 7. This CDR3 spans 15 amino acids.

This clonotype was detected many times. J is TRBJ2-5 and V is TRBV7-8; D is undetermined. V dropped 2 bases and J dropped 4 bases, with 8 bases sitting between them. From germline, CDR1 is SGHVS and CDR2 FQNEAQ. CDR3 length equals 13 residues. Here the CDR3 reads CASSLQLGETQYF. The CDR3 region has the DNA TGTGCCAGCAGCTTACAACTCGGAGAGACCCAGTACTTC.

This clonotype was recorded at least ten times. The V gene is TRBV7-9, the J gene TRBJ2-1; 8 bases align to TRBD2. CDR3 length: 15 amino acids. CDR1 is SEHNR and CDR2 is FQNEAQ in the germline V gene (reference sequence). Germline trimming cut 6 bases from V and 6 bases from J; bases unmatched to any gene: 10. Written as DNA, the CDR3 is TGTGCCAGCAGTTCTACTAGCGGATATTCCAATGAGCAGTTCTTC. Protein sequence: CASSSTSGYSNEQFF.

This chain joins TRBV7-2 and TRBJ2-7, with 9 bases fitting TRBD1. Germline lookup yields CDR1 SGHTA and CDR2 FQGNSA. After removal of 6 bases from V and 6 bases from J, the junction contained 9 bases not matched to a gene. The CDR3 spans 14 residues. The chain's CDR3 is CASRSGDRVGEQYF. The CDR3 DNA sequence: TGTGCCAGCAGGTCCGGGGACAGGGTTGGCGAGCAGTACTTC.

Only a few counts were recorded for this clonotype. V is TRBV6-6 and J is TRBJ1-6; 7 nucleotides line up with TRBD1. The CDR3 has 14 amino acids. V dropped 5 bases and J dropped 10; count of bases not matched to a gene: 8. CDR1 is MNHNY, CDR2 SVGAGI, per germline (reference sequence). The CDR3 sequence: CASSEGDRRSPLHF. The CDR3 DNA reads as TGTGCCAGCAGTGAGGGGGACAGACGGTCACCCCTCCACTTT.

This clonotype came up a few times. V usage is TRBV20-1 and J usage is TRBJ1-1; weak D call: TRBD1 (5 bases). The germline gives CDR1 DFQATT, CDR2 SNEGSKA (reference sequence). V was clipped by 3 bases and J by 1 base, with 9 bases between them. The CDR3 is made up of 13 amino acids. In DNA, the CDR3 is TGCAGTGCTAGTCGTACAGGGAACACTGAAGCTTTCTTT. Translated, it gives CSASRTGNTEAFF.

CDR3 in amino acids: CASSLMGGGASDTQYF. In DNA, the CDR3 is TGTGCCAGCAGCTTAATGGGCGGGGGGGCCTCAGATACGCAGTATTTT. V is TRBV7-2 and J is TRBJ2-3; 9 bases line up with TRBD2. Per the germline V gene, CDR1 is SGHTA and CDR2 is FQGNSA. The trim removed 2 bases at V and 4 bases at J, leaving 7 bases unmatched. The CDR3 has 16 residues.

There are many counts of this clonotype. The chain employs TRBV7-2 and TRBJ2-1; a possible D gene is TRBD2 (6 bases). CDR1 and CDR2 from the germline V gene are SGHTA and FQGNSA. V was pared by 2 bases and J by 0 bases, with 14 bases between. This CDR3 spans 17 amino acids. The CDR3 protein is CASSLSFSGSSYNEQFF. The CDR3 DNA reads TGTGCCAGCAGCTTAAGTTTTAGCGGAAGCTCCTACAATGAGCAGTTCTTC.

The chain is built from TRBV6-5 and TRBJ1-1; D is unclear. The CDR3 is 13 amino acids. CDR1 and CDR2 (germline): MNHEY, SVGAGI. V was shortened by 5 bases and J by 0 bases, with 7 bases between the two germline ends. The CDR3 DNA is TGTGCCAGCAGTCGGGATTTGAACACTGAAGCTTTCTTT. This encodes CASSRDLNTEAFF.

The rearrangement uses TRBV5-5 and TRBJ1-3, with unresolved D. Germline values: CDR1 SGHKS, CDR2 YYEKEE (reference sequence). V was trimmed by 1 base and J by 4 bases, leaving 9 bases between them. The CDR3 totals 14 residues. CDR3 bases: TGTGCCAGCAGCTTGCGGCGGAACGGAAACACCATATATTTT. Translated, it gives CASSLRRNGNTIYF.

This clonotype was found many times. The gene calls are TRBV29-1 and TRBJ2-7; TRBD1 might be the D (6 bases). Trimming took off 6 bases at V and 3 bases at J, with 12 bases between the two ends. This CDR3 is built from 12 residues. CDR1 and CDR2 (germline): SQVTM, ANQGSEA. This CDR3 reads CSVTGMGYEQYF. The CDR3 DNA reads TGCAGCGTAACAGGGATGGGCTACGAGCAGTACTTC.

CDR3 sequence: CASSSRGYYGYTF. In DNA form, the CDR3 reads TGTGCCAGCAGTAGCAGGGGTTACTATGGCTACACCTTC. The rearrangement links TRBV12-3 or TRBV12-4 to TRBJ1-2; D is perhaps TRBD1 (6 bases). The V end lost 5 bases, the J end lost 3 bases, and 10 bases lay between the germline ends. This CDR3 comprises 13 residues.

This clonotype was picked up a small number of times. The chain has TRBV7-9 and TRBJ2-5, with TRBD2 identical over 10 bases. This CDR3 is 15 amino acids long. V was clipped by 1 base and J by 3 bases; unmatched bases: 2. CDR1 is SEHNR, CDR2 FQNEAQ, per germline (reference sequence). CDR3 in DNA: TGTGCCAGCAGCTTAGGGACTAGCGGAAAAGAGACCCAGTACTTC. This gives the protein CASSLGTSGKETQYF.

This rearrangement joins TRBV6-6 to TRBJ1-4; D possibly corresponds to TRBD1 (6 bases). The CDR3 runs 15 residues. The germline gives CDR1 MNHNY, CDR2 SVGAGI (reference sequence). V lost 6 bases and J lost 6, with 17 bases in between. The CDR3 DNA is TGTGCCAGCAGGGGTAACAGGGCCGAGTATGAAAAACTGTTTTTT. Its protein product is CASRGNRAEYEKLFF.

This clonotype has a handful of counts. The V gene is TRBV7-8, the J gene TRBJ2-6; 14 bases fit TRBD2. The junction had 9 bases not matched to a gene; V was cut back by 5 bases and J by 0 bases. CDR3 length: 20 amino acids. Germline V gene sequence: CDR1 SGHVS, CDR2 FQNEAQ. The DNA for the CDR3 is TGTGCCAGCAGCCCCCGGACTAGCGGGGGGCTAAGCTCTGGGGCCAACGTCCTGACTTTC. Translation gives CASSPRTSGGLSSGANVLTF. Drawing the rest from reference TRBV7-8 and TRBJ2-6, the complete variable domain is GAGVSQSPRYKVAKRGQDVALRCDPISGHVSLFWYQQALGQGPEFLTYFQNEAQLDKSGLPSDRFFAERPEGSVSTLKIQRTQQEDSAVYLCASSPRTSGGLSSGANVLTFGAGSRLTVL.

This clonotype was counted only a few times. This chain links TRBV15 with TRBJ2-3; 8 nucleotides agree with TRBD2. Germline assignment: CDR1 LNHNV and CDR2 YYDKDF (reference sequence). CDR3 size: 17 residues. V lost 3 bases, J lost 4 bases, and 12 bases stayed unmatched. CDR3 in amino acids: CATSSMVRGGFSDTQYF. CDR3 DNA sequence: TGTGCCACCAGCAGTATGGTTCGGGGGGGCTTTTCAGATACGCAGTATTTT.

This clonotype was observed a few times. The chain is built from TRBV6-5 and TRBJ1-1, with no clear D. V lost 0 bases, J lost 8 bases, and 10 bases lay in between. CDR1 and CDR2 (germline): MNHEY, SVGAGI. This CDR3 spans 13 amino acids. CDR3 bases: TGTGCCAGCAGTTACTCGATTACGACCGAAGCTTTCTTT. It yields the protein CASSYSITTEAFF.

This sequence joins TRBV6-1 and TRBJ2-5; 10 nucleotides match TRBD2. This CDR3 spans 17 amino acids. The germline gives CDR1 MNHNS, CDR2 SASEGT. J was trimmed by 5 bases and V by 5 bases; bases with no gene match: 14. CDR3 bases: TGTGCCAGCAGTCGTCGAACTAGCGGGGTAGCCTTGGAGACCCAGTACTTC. It is translated as CASSRRTSGVALETQYF.